The 30 T cell receptor beta chains given below trace back to one sample, sequenced in a study of T cell responses to AZD1222 COVID-19 vaccine. This table comes from immunoSEQ multiplex PCR, and its TCRdb copy is limited to in-frame clones, with some not included. The data show some 200,000 clones, just under 90% seen once. The starting material was peripheral blood, obtained on day 0 of AZD1222 vaccination. The receptors were sampled from an adult in good health.

The chain recombines TRBV30 with TRBJ1-1; TRBD1 is a possible D gene (5 bases). This CDR3 spans 13 amino acids. Trimming stripped 4 bases from V and 5 bases from J, with 14 bases between. Germline V CDR1 and CDR2: GTSNPN, SVGIG (reference sequence). The CDR3 reads CAWNGGGITEAFF. In nucleotides, the CDR3 is TGTGCCTGGAATGGTGGGGGGATAACTGAAGCTTTCTTT.

The chain recombines TRBV3-1 (or the pseudogene TRBV3-2) with TRBJ2-7, with D unclear. The V gene lost 3 bases and the J gene lost 1 base, with 7 bases spanning the gap. This CDR3 is 13 amino acids long. From germline, CDR1 is LGHDT and CDR2 YNNKEL (reference sequence). The CDR3 sequence is CASSHLGSYEQYF. CDR3 coding DNA: TGTGCCAGCAGCCACCTCGGTTCCTACGAGCAGTACTTC.

The V and J genes are TRBV27 and TRBJ1-5, with 9 bases matching TRBD1. The CDR3 consists of 17 residues. The V segment lost 0 bases and the J segment 6 bases; nucleotides outside the gene matches: 9. Per the germline V gene, CDR1 is MNHEY and CDR2 is SMNVEV (reference sequence). The CDR3 DNA is TGTGCCAGCAGTTTATCGAAGGGGACAGGGAGCGGTCAGCCCCAGCATTTT. It specifies CASSLSKGTGSGQPQHF.

This clone was observed a single time. V usage is TRBV5-1 and J usage is TRBJ2-5; 11 bases fit TRBD2. Per germline, CDR1 SGHRS and CDR2 YFSETQ. The CDR3 covers 15 residues. The ends lost 7 bases at V and 2 bases at J; junction bases unmatched: 7. CDR3 loop: CASCSGGAGQETQYF. As DNA, the CDR3 is TGCGCCAGCTGTAGCGGGGGGGCAGGGCAAGAGACCCAGTACTTC. The full variable domain, its missing parts supplied by reference TRBV5-1 and TRBJ2-5, is KAGVTQTPRYLIKTRGQQVTLSCSPISGHRSVSWYQQTPGQGLQFLFEYFSETQRNKGNFPGRFSGRQFSNSRSEMNVSTLELGDSALYLCASCSGGAGQETQYFGPGTRLLVL.

The chain couples TRBV20-1 to TRBJ1-2; D is unresolved. Germline V gene data show CDR1 as DFQATT and CDR2 as SNEGSKA (reference sequence). V dropped 1 base and J dropped 6 bases, with 6 bases sitting between them. This CDR3 has 11 residues. CDR3 protein: CSARGRNGYTF. The CDR3 nucleotides read TGCAGTGCTAGAGGGAGGAATGGCTACACCTTC.

The chain uses TRBV7-9 and TRBJ2-3; 8 bases match TRBD2. Germline CDR1 and CDR2: SEHNR and FQNEAQ (reference sequence). V was clipped by 7 bases and J by 0 bases; unmatched bases: 3. CDR3 size: 14 residues. CDR3 nucleotide sequence: TGTGCCAGCACTACTAGCGGAAGCACAGATACGCAGTATTTT. This encodes CASTTSGSTDTQYF.

This CDR3 is CASGLAGGRNEQFF. The CDR3 coding sequence is TGTGCCAGCGGACTAGCGGGGGGGCGCAATGAGCAGTTCTTC. The chain links TRBV3-1 (or the pseudogene TRBV3-2) to TRBJ2-1; 15 nucleotides agree with TRBD2. CDR1 is LGHDT and CDR2 is YNNKEL in the germline V gene (reference sequence). The CDR3 has 14 amino acids. With V trimmed by 8 bases and J by 6 bases, 2 bases remained unmatched.

The rearrangement joins TRBV4-3 to TRBJ1-2; 7 positions match TRBD1. V gave up 1 base and J gave up 0 bases; unmatched junction bases: 2. Germline V lookup: CDR1 LGHNA, CDR2 YSLEER. CDR3 length equals 15 residues. The CDR3 DNA sequence: TGCGCCAGCAGCCAAGGGACAGGTGCTAACTATGGCTACACCTTC. Its translation is CASSQGTGANYGYTF.

This sequence joins TRBV5-1 and TRBJ1-2, with D tentatively TRBD1 (5 bases). V was clipped by 3 bases and J by 6 bases, with 15 bases between them. This CDR3 comprises 14 residues. CDR1 and CDR2 from the germline V gene are SGHRS and YFSETQ. CDR3 DNA: TGCGCCAGCAGCTGGGGCCAGGAACCCCATGGCTACACCTTC. It translates to CASSWGQEPHGYTF.

This sequence joins TRBV18 and TRBJ1-2; TRBD1 matches at 9 bases. Germline CDR1 and CDR2: KGHSH and LQKENI. The CDR3 runs to 16 residues. With 3 bases clipped from V and 7 bases from J, the junction kept 12 bases outside the gene matches. CDR3 bases: TGTGCCAGCTCACCTGGGACAGGGCTCACGGGATCTGGCTACACCTTC. The encoded protein is CASSPGTGLTGSGYTF.

The chain has TRBV11-2 and TRBJ2-7; D is perhaps TRBD1 or TRBD2 (5 bases each). Looked up from germline, CDR1 is SGHAT and CDR2 is FQNNGV. The CDR3 contains 15 residues. Trimming took 3 bases from V and 3 from J, leaving 15 bases between them. CDR3 sequence: CASSFRLGEFYEQYF. The CDR3 DNA is TGTGCCAGCAGCTTCAGATTAGGGGAGTTCTACGAGCAGTACTTC. The entire variable domain, with the rest obtained from reference TRBV11-2 and TRBJ2-7, is as follows: EAGVAQSPRYKIIEKRQSVAFWCNPISGHATLYWYQQILGQGPKLLIQFQNNGVVDDSQLPKDRFSAERLKGVDSTLKIQPAKLEDSAVYLCASSFRLGEFYEQYFGPGTRLTVT.

This clone was detected once. This chain connects TRBV7-9 to TRBJ2-1, with 9 bases matching TRBD2. The CDR3 extends over 15 amino acids. Germline CDR1 is SEHNR and CDR2 is FQNEAQ (reference sequence). V was clipped by 5 bases and J by 6 bases; unmatched bases: 8. CDR3 sequence reads: CASSPTSGLRNEQFF. The CDR3, as DNA: TGTGCCAGCAGCCCTACTAGCGGGCTACGCAATGAGCAGTTCTTC. Variable domain in full (rest from reference TRBV7-9 and TRBJ2-1): DTGVSQNPRHKITKRGQNVTFRCDPISEHNRLYWYRQTLGQGPEFLTYFQNEAQLEKSRLLSDRFSAERPKGSFSTLEIQRTEQGDSAMYLCASSPTSGLRNEQFFGPGTRLTVL.

This clone was picked up one time. The J gene is TRBJ1-2, the V gene TRBV11-3; D gene uncertain. Per germline, CDR1 SGHNT and CDR2 YENEEA. The CDR3 sequence is 14 residues long. The germline V and J ends were trimmed by 2 bases and 8 bases, with 15 bases remaining between them. The CDR3 DNA follows: TGTGCCAGCAGCTTAAGGTGGCCAAGTGGGGGCTACACCTTC. It translates to CASSLRWPSGGYTF.

The rearrangement joins TRBV7-2 to TRBJ1-2, with unresolved D. The germline V gene has CDR1 SGHTA and CDR2 FQGNSA. The CDR3 spans 15 residues. With 0 bases removed from V and 4 bases from J, the gap between germline ends came to 12 bases. CDR3 residues: CASSLARNSAYGYTF. CDR3 nucleotides: TGTGCCAGCAGCTTAGCGAGGAACAGCGCCTATGGCTACACCTTC.

This clone was picked up a small number of times. The V gene is TRBV6-5, the J gene TRBJ1-2; 9 positions agree with TRBD1. In germline, CDR1 is MNHEY, CDR2 SVGAGI. The CDR3 loop spans 14 amino acids. The trim removed 6 bases at V and 2 bases at J, leaving 4 bases unmatched. The CDR3 coding sequence is TGTGCCAGCAGCTACAGGGGGCGCAACTATGGCTACACCTTC. It codes for CASSYRGRNYGYTF.

The V gene is TRBV19, the J gene TRBJ1-2, with D uncertain. This CDR3 spans 15 amino acids. V lost 2 bases to trimming and J lost 0 bases, with 10 bases between them. CDR1 is LNHDA, CDR2 SQIVND, per germline (reference sequence). CDR3: CASSITAGANYGYTF. The CDR3, as DNA: TGTGCCAGTAGTATAACGGCAGGAGCTAACTATGGCTACACCTTC.

This chain connects TRBV28 to TRBJ1-5, with TRBD1 matching 7 bases. The CDR3 runs 13 residues. Germline V gene sequence: CDR1 MDHEN, CDR2 SYDVKM. With 8 bases clipped from V and 0 bases from J, the junction kept 1 base outside the gene matches. The CDR3 protein is CASQGVSNQPQHF. Written as DNA, the CDR3 is TGTGCCAGCCAGGGGGTTAGCAATCAGCCCCAGCATTTT.

The chain joins TRBV7-2 to TRBJ1-3, with 8 bases aligning to TRBD1. The V gene end was trimmed by 6 bases and the J gene end by 4 bases; junction bases not matched to a gene: 8. CDR1 SGHTA and CDR2 FQGNSA come from the germline V gene. The CDR3 is 15 amino acids. The CDR3 coding sequence is TGTGCCAGCAGGCTCCAGGGGGCGCTCGGAAACACCATATATTTT. Protein sequence: CASRLQGALGNTIYF.

The rearrangement uses TRBV7-6 and TRBJ2-1, with a tentative D call TRBD1 (6 bases). Germline V gene lookup returns CDR1 SGHVS and CDR2 FNYEAQ. V lost 5 bases, J lost 0 bases, and 14 bases lay in between. The CDR3 spans 16 residues. As DNA, the CDR3 is TGTGCCAGCAGCCCACCAGGGGTCAGCTCCTACAATGAGCAGTTCTTC. Protein sequence: CASSPPGVSSYNEQFF.

This chain links TRBV7-9 with TRBJ2-6, with D possibly being TRBD1 (6 bases). The CDR3 spans 18 residues. Trimming stripped 5 bases from V and 0 bases from J, with 17 bases between. Germline assignment: CDR1 SEHNR and CDR2 FQNEAQ (reference sequence). This CDR3 is CASSPRTVRYSGANVLTF. In nucleotides, the CDR3 is TGTGCCAGCAGCCCCAGGACAGTTAGGTACTCTGGGGCCAACGTCCTGACTTTC.

This rearrangement joins TRBV7-9 to TRBJ1-5, with D possibly being TRBD1 (6 bases). Looked up from germline, CDR1 is SEHNR and CDR2 is FQNEAQ (reference sequence). Trimming cost V 9 bases and J 4 bases, with 10 bases left between them. This CDR3 spans 12 amino acids. CDR3 bases: TGTGCCAGTGGAGGGGGGAATCAGCCCCAGCATTTT. It is translated as CASGGGNQPQHF.

The chain links TRBV24-1 to TRBJ1-4, with D possibly matching TRBD1 (6 bases). Trimming removed 4 bases from V and 8 bases from J, with 10 bases in between. CDR1 KGHDR and CDR2 SFDVKD come from the germline V gene. The CDR3 spans 13 residues. Here the CDR3 DNA reads TGTGCCACCAGTGACAACAGGGTCGAAAAACTGTTTTTT. Encoded protein: CATSDNRVEKLFF.

V and J are TRBV5-4 and TRBJ1-2, with a possible D match to TRBD1 (5 bases). The V gene's germline CDR1 is SGHNT and CDR2 YYREEE (reference sequence). The CDR3 loop spans 16 amino acids. The V end was cut by 4 bases, the J end by 7 bases, with 23 bases between. CDR3 sequence: CASSIGADPVGGGYTF. The DNA for the CDR3 is TGTGCCAGCAGCATCGGCGCGGACCCCGTGGGGGGTGGCTACACCTTC. The full variable domain, its missing parts supplied by reference TRBV5-4 and TRBJ1-2, is ETGVTQSPTHLIKTRGQQVTLRCSSQSGHNTVSWYQQALGQGPQFIFQYYREEENGRGNFPPRFSGLQFPNYSSELNVNALELDDSALYLCASSIGADPVGGGYTFGSGTRLTVV.

V gene TRBV19 combines with J gene TRBJ2-1, with 7 bases identical to TRBD2. This CDR3 comprises 13 residues. Losses at the gene ends were 6 bases for V and 8 bases for J; bases not matched to a gene: 7. CDR1 and CDR2 (germline): LNHDA, SQIVND (reference sequence). CDR3 DNA: TGTGCCAGTAGCAGTAGCGGGTTAGATGAGCAGTTCTTC. This translates into CASSSSGLDEQFF.

The chain has TRBV2 and TRBJ1-2; 7 bases line up with TRBD1. Germline V gene data show CDR1 as SNHLY and CDR2 as FYNNEI. The ends lost 3 bases at V and 2 bases at J; junction bases unmatched: 6. This CDR3 is built from 15 residues. The CDR3 sequence is CASSEDSGGNYGYTF. In nucleotides, the CDR3 is TGTGCCAGCAGTGAGGATTCAGGGGGAAACTATGGCTACACCTTC.

The rearrangement uses TRBV10-1 and TRBJ2-7, with 11 bases fitting TRBD1. The germline V gene has CDR1 WNHNN and CDR2 SYGVQD (reference sequence). The CDR3 sequence is 14 residues long. J gave up 6 bases and V 6 bases, and 7 bases lay outside the gene matches. The CDR3 sequence is CASRESGTGGEQYF. CDR3 DNA: TGCGCCAGCAGGGAATCCGGGACAGGGGGCGAGCAGTACTTC.

This clone came up a few times. This chain uses TRBV4-2 with TRBJ1-6; D unresolved. Trimming took off 0 bases at V and 5 bases at J, with 8 bases between the two ends. Germline CDR1 LGHNA, CDR2 YNFKEQ. The CDR3 is made up of 15 amino acids. The CDR3 sequence: CASSQEAANNSPLHF. The CDR3 nucleotides read TGTGCCAGCAGCCAAGAGGCCGCGAATAATTCACCCCTCCACTTT.

CDR3: CASSPDRATNEKLFF. CDR3 in DNA: TGCGCCAGCAGCCCGGACAGGGCAACTAATGAAAAACTGTTTTTT. The genes are TRBV5-1 and TRBJ1-4; 8 bases fit TRBD1. CDR3 length: 15 residues. V shed 4 bases and J 0 bases; nucleotides not matched to a gene: 2. Germline CDR1 SGHRS, CDR2 YFSETQ.

The chain combines TRBV5-1 with TRBJ2-1; 8 nucleotides match TRBD1. Trimming cost V 5 bases and J 7 bases; bases outside gene matches: 11. CDR3 size: 15 residues. In germline, CDR1 is SGHRS, CDR2 YFSETQ. CDR3 loop: CASRETGVGKNEQFF. In DNA form, the CDR3 reads TGCGCCAGCAGGGAGACAGGGGTAGGTAAGAATGAGCAGTTCTTC.

Only one count was recorded for this clone. The rearrangement joins TRBV19 to TRBJ2-7; 7 nucleotides line up with TRBD2. Trimming at V came to 3 bases and at J to 6 bases, leaving 14 bases not matched to a gene. CDR1 and CDR2 from the germline V gene are LNHDA and SQIVND (reference sequence). The CDR3 consists of 16 residues. The CDR3 protein is CASSIHVLADPLEQYF. In DNA form, the CDR3 reads TGTGCCAGTAGTATCCATGTCCTAGCGGACCCCCTCGAGCAGTACTTC.